These 7 T cell receptor beta chains were sequenced from one sample in a study of blood T cell repertoires in COVID-19. This table comes from immunoSEQ multiplex PCR, and its TCRdb copy is limited to in-frame clones, with some not included. The table has 150,000 to 170,000 clones, approximately 86% seen once; the top ten hold 0.55% to 0.75%. Sequences were obtained from peripheral blood. Every receptor here comes from a man between 60 and 75 years old with COVID-19, enrolled during active disease.

The chain links TRBV5-1 to TRBJ2-7; 11 bases are a match to TRBD1. The CDR3 sequence is 16 residues long. From germline, CDR1 is SGHRS and CDR2 YFSETQ. Unmatched junction bases numbered 9, after V lost 5 bases and J lost 2 bases. The DNA for the CDR3 is TGCGCCAGCAGTCAGGCGGGGGGACAGGGGGCCTACGAGCAGTACTTC. Translated, it gives CASSQAGGQGAYEQYF.

This clone was observed once. V usage is TRBV4-3 and J usage is TRBJ2-5; D ambiguous. CDR1 is LGHNA and CDR2 is YSLEER in the germline V gene. The ends were cut back, 4 bases at V and 1 base at J, with 13 bases in the middle. The CDR3 consists of 15 residues. CDR3 amino acids: CASSPGPVPQETQYF. The CDR3 region has the DNA TGCGCCAGCAGCCCTGGGCCGGTACCCCAAGAGACCCAGTACTTC.

The J gene is TRBJ1-1, the V gene TRBV29-1; D not certain. The V and J ends lost 7 bases and 4 bases respectively, with 13 bases between them. CDR1 is SQVTM and CDR2 is ANQGSEA in the germline V gene. CDR3 length: 12 amino acids. The CDR3 loop reads CSAGERGTEAFF. The CDR3 DNA follows: TGCAGCGCCGGGGAACGGGGCACTGAAGCTTTCTTT.

The V and J genes are TRBV6-5 and TRBJ2-7; TRBD2 aligns across 8 bases. Germline loops: CDR1 MNHEY, CDR2 SVGAGI. Trimming at V came to 6 bases and at J to 8 bases, leaving 12 bases not matched to a gene. The CDR3 sequence is 14 residues long. The DNA for the CDR3 is TGTGCCAGCAGCTCTCGGGGGGGCGGCCGTAAGCAGTACTTC. As protein: CASSSRGGGRKQYF.

This chain's CDR3 is CASSDGTHGTDTQYF. The CDR3 region has the DNA TGCGCCAGCAGCGACGGGACTCACGGCACAGATACGCAGTATTTT. J is TRBJ2-3 and V is TRBV5-1; perhaps TRBD2 as D (6 bases). Trimming pared 4 bases from V and 1 base from J, leaving 13 bases between. Germline V lookup: CDR1 SGHRS, CDR2 YFSETQ. This CDR3 spans 15 amino acids.

The chain employs TRBV19 and TRBJ2-5; tentative D call: TRBD2 (6 bases). This CDR3 comprises 14 residues. Trimming cost V 3 bases and J 3 bases, with 11 bases left between them. Germline V lookup: CDR1 LNHDA, CDR2 SQIVND (reference sequence). This CDR3 reads CASSIGDSEETQYF. In DNA, the CDR3 is TGTGCCAGTAGTATTGGGGACTCAGAAGAGACCCAGTACTTC.

The genes are TRBV6-6 and TRBJ1-1; no firm D call. CDR3 size: 13 residues. V lost 3 bases and J 5 bases, leaving 10 bases between the germline ends. Germline-derived CDR1 and CDR2 are MNHNY and SVGAGI (reference sequence). CDR3 in amino acids: CASSYNLRTEAFF. CDR3 nucleotide sequence: TGTGCCAGCAGTTATAATCTCCGTACTGAAGCTTTCTTT.